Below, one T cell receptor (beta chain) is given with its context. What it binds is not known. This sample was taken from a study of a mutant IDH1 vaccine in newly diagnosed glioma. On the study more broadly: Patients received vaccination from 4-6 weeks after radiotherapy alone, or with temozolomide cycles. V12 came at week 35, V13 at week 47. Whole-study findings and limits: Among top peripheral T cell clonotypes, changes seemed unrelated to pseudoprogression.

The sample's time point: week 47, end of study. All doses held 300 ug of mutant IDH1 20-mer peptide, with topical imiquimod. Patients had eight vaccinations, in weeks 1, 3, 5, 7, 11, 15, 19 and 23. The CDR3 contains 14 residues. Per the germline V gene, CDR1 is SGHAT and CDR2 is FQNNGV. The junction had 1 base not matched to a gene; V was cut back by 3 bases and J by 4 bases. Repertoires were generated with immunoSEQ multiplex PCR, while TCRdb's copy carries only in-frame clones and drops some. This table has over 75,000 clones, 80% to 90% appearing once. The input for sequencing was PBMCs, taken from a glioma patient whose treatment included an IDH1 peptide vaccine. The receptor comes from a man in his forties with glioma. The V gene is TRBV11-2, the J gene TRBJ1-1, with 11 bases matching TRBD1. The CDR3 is CASSFGTGGTEAFF. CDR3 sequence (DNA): TGTGCCAGCAGCTTCGGGACAGGGGGCACTGAAGCTTTCTTT.